The following is a T cell receptor beta chain sequence with its context. As yet, its antigen is unknown. This sample is drawn from a study of blood T cells in healthy people across ages. CDR3 length equals 16 residues. Germline CDR1 is SGHDT and CDR2 is YYEEEE. V was shortened by 0 bases and J by 4 bases, with 15 bases between the two germline ends. The extraction recovered at least 6 micrograms of total RNA per sample. Study outcomes and limitations: Measured against age, TCR beta diversity per million T cells decreased in a roughly linear manner. A conclusive naive versus antigen-experienced comparison was prevented by the unsorted PBMCs.

The second PCR ran roughly 6 to 11 cycles with a sample-barcoded 5' primer and J-beta primers. TCRdb analysed the 5' RACE reads with MiXCR anew, one entry per CDR3 protein. Of approximately 850,000 distinct CDR3 sequences listed, around 45% were seen once; the top ten hold 15% to 25%. This rearrangement joins TRBV5-6 to TRBJ2-3; possibly TRBD2 for D (7 bases). The clonotype originates from a man aged 55 to 70 in good health. What was sequenced was blood. CDR3 nucleotide sequence: TGTGCCAGCAGCTTGGCCGGTGGGGGGGGCCCAGATACGCAGTATTTT. This codes for CASSLAGGGGPDTQYF.